Listed here are 22 T cell receptor beta chains from one sample, sequenced in a study of T-cell reconstitution after alpha-beta-depleted transplantation in children. Unique molecular identifiers were incorporated into the prepared TCRbeta library. TCRdb passed the PCR reads through MiXCR, listing each CDR3 protein once. This repertoire shows 700,000 to 950,000 distinct CDR3 sequences, about 16% found once; its top ten account for just under 5%. This material consisted of PBMCs, mostly from graft donor cells, taken 360 days after TCRalphabeta/CD19-depleted stem cell transplant. These receptors were collected from a male patient between 5 and 17 years old who had a stem cell transplant for acute lymphoblastic leukemia, so the T cells may come from the graft donor.

This clonotype was recorded a few times. V gene TRBV27 combines with J gene TRBJ2-1, with 8 bases aligning to TRBD2. Germline V lookup: CDR1 MNHEY, CDR2 SMNVEV (reference sequence). The CDR3 extends over 15 amino acids. With 6 bases clipped from V and 4 bases from J, the junction kept 8 bases outside the gene matches. The CDR3: CASSLPGGGYNEQFF. CDR3 bases: TGTGCCAGCAGCCTCCCGGGAGGGGGGTACAATGAGCAGTTCTTC.

Only a few counts were recorded for this clonotype. The chain links TRBV20-1 to TRBJ2-7, with 8 bases that match TRBD2. Looked up from germline, CDR1 is DFQATT and CDR2 is SNEGSKA (reference sequence). The trim removed 5 bases at V and 4 bases at J, leaving 10 bases unmatched. The CDR3 extends over 14 amino acids. The chain's CDR3 is CSAGKAGTRYEQYF. In DNA, the CDR3 is TGCAGTGCTGGAAAAGCCGGGACTAGATACGAGCAGTACTTC.

This clonotype showed up just a few times. V and J are TRBV5-1 and TRBJ2-7; D is perhaps TRBD1 (6 bases). CDR3 length equals 16 residues. Germline V gives CDR1 SGHRS, CDR2 YFSETQ. V was shortened by 5 bases and J by 4 bases, with 22 bases between the two germline ends. CDR3 sequence reads: CASRDLSQGSLYEQYF. The CDR3 DNA reads TGCGCCAGCAGGGACCTCTCCCAGGGGTCACTTTACGAGCAGTACTTC.

In this sample, this clonotype turned up many times. The gene calls are TRBV10-3 and TRBJ1-1, with D hard to call. The V end lost 8 bases, the J end lost 1 base, and 11 bases lay between the germline ends. Per the germline V gene, CDR1 is ENHRY and CDR2 is SYGVKD. The CDR3 is 13 amino acids. CDR3: CAIGFAGNTEAFF. For the CDR3, the DNA is TGTGCCATCGGGTTCGCCGGGAACACTGAAGCTTTCTTT.

This clonotype was counted at least ten times. The chain uses TRBV29-1 and TRBJ2-2, with TRBD1 identical over 7 bases. Looked up from germline, CDR1 is SQVTM and CDR2 is ANQGSEA. The CDR3 sequence is 13 residues long. V shed 0 bases and J 5 bases; nucleotides not matched to a gene: 0. CDR3 residues: CSVEEQGTGELFF. The DNA of the CDR3 is TGCAGCGTTGAAGAACAGGGGACCGGGGAGCTGTTTTTT.

The V call is TRBV28, the J call TRBJ2-3; weak D call: TRBD1 (6 bases). Germline V gene lookup returns CDR1 MDHEN and CDR2 SYDVKM. The CDR3 totals 15 residues. Deletions cut 6 bases from V and 1 base from J, with 14 bases between. The CDR3 sequence: CASSRRDIGTDTQYF. The CDR3 nucleotides are TGTGCCAGCAGCCGCCGGGACATTGGCACAGATACGCAGTATTTT.

This clonotype showed up just a few times. The chain links TRBV28 to TRBJ2-4; D perhaps matches TRBD1 (6 bases). The CDR3 sequence is 17 residues long. Germline V CDR1 and CDR2: MDHEN, SYDVKM. Trimming took off 8 bases at V and 0 bases at J, with 20 bases between the two ends. The CDR3 loop reads CASGQSYYEAAKNIQYF. As DNA, the CDR3 is TGTGCCAGCGGACAGTCGTACTATGAGGCAGCCAAAAACATTCAGTACTTC.

This clonotype was observed at least ten times. The chain combines TRBV12-3 or TRBV12-4 with TRBJ2-5; D remains ambiguous. V lost 6 bases to trimming and J lost 7 bases, with 12 bases between them. This CDR3 region has 12 residues. The CDR3 bases are TGTGCCAGCAGCCTGTCGGGTAGGACCCAGTACTTC. This translates into CASSLSGRTQYF.

This clonotype was detected a few times. V and J are TRBV6-2 or TRBV6-3 and TRBJ2-2; D possibly corresponds to TRBD2 (5 bases). V was shortened by 2 bases and J by 7 bases, with 11 bases between the two germline ends. CDR3 length equals 14 residues. Germline CDR1 is MNHEY and CDR2 is SVGEGT. The CDR3 DNA follows: TGTGCCAGCAGTTACCTTCGTCGGGACGGGGAGCTGTTTTTT. Its translation: CASSYLRRDGELFF.

As to this clonotype: The junction shows a germline mismatch at one end, possibly a read error. V and J are TRBV24-1 and TRBJ2-5, with D tentatively TRBD1 or TRBD2 (5 bases each). This CDR3 has 16 residues. CDR1 and CDR2 (germline): KGHDR, SFDVKD. The CDR3 DNA follows: TGTGCCACCAGTGATTCGTTAACCGGGGCCCAAGGGACCCAGTACTTC. Protein sequence: CATSDSLTGAQGTQYF.

J is TRBJ2-5 and V is TRBV5-1; 12 bases align to TRBD2. This CDR3 contains 18 residues. CDR1 and CDR2 (germline): SGHRS, YFSETQ. The V gene end was trimmed by 2 bases and the J gene end by 5 bases; junction bases not matched to a gene: 13. CDR3 DNA sequence: TGCGCCAGCAGCTTTGGACTAGCGGGACCAGGCCGGTCCGAGACCCAGTACTTC. This encodes CASSFGLAGPGRSETQYF.

This clonotype was observed a few times. V and J are TRBV4-1 and TRBJ1-2; perhaps TRBD1 as D (5 bases). Trimming shortened V by 4 bases and J by 4 bases, and 10 bases separated the two germline ends. The germline V gene encodes CDR1 MGHRA and CDR2 YSYEKL. This CDR3 region has 13 residues. The DNA of the CDR3 is TGCGCCAGCAGCCCAAGGGGCAGCTATGGCTACACCTTC. Protein product: CASSPRGSYGYTF.

This clonotype turned up a few times. The chain joins TRBV5-4 to TRBJ2-5; maybe TRBD1 (6 bases). The CDR3 extends over 15 amino acids. Germline V lookup: CDR1 SGHNT, CDR2 YYREEE (reference sequence). Trimming took 4 bases from V and 0 from J, leaving 13 bases between them. CDR3 DNA sequence: TGTGCCAGCAGCGTTGCGACAGGCTACCAAGAGACCCAGTACTTC. Translated, it gives CASSVATGYQETQYF.

V is TRBV7-9 and J is TRBJ2-1, with 9 nucleotides matching TRBD2. The CDR3 has 15 amino acids. Looked up from germline, CDR1 is SEHNR and CDR2 is FQNEAQ (reference sequence). The V and J ends lost 3 bases and 4 bases, in that order; junction bases with no gene match: 4. CDR3 sequence reads: CASSFIAGAYNEQFF. DNA of the CDR3: TGTGCCAGCAGCTTCATAGCGGGAGCGTACAATGAGCAGTTCTTC.

In this sample, this clonotype turned up many times. The chain couples TRBV5-8 to TRBJ2-5; possibly TRBD1 or TRBD2 for D (6 bases each). The CDR3 covers 14 residues. Trimming removed 2 bases from V and 9 bases from J, with 17 bases in between. CDR1 and CDR2 (germline): SGHTS, YDEGEE. Here the CDR3 reads CASSLPGQGGPQYF. In nucleotides, the CDR3 is TGTGCCAGCAGCTTACCGGGACAAGGAGGGCCCCAGTACTTC.

This clonotype appeared a few times. The J gene is TRBJ1-5, the V gene TRBV5-5; D remains unclear. From germline, CDR1 is SGHKS and CDR2 YYEKEE (reference sequence). V lost 3 bases to trimming and J lost 9 bases, with 19 bases between them. The CDR3 has 15 amino acids. CDR3 sequence (DNA): TGTGCCAGCAGCTCCGGATTCGGGGTGCCTCGGCCCCAGCATTTT. Translated: CASSSGFGVPRPQHF. The whole variable domain, remainder taken from reference TRBV5-5 and TRBJ1-5, is DAGVTQSPTHLIKTRGQQVTLRCSPISGHKSVSWYQQVLGQGPQFIFQYYEKEERGRGNFPDRFSARQFPNYSSELNVNALLLGDSALYLCASSSGFGVPRPQHFGDGTRLSIL.

This clonotype was observed at least ten times. The chain carries TRBV4-2 and TRBJ2-1; 10 bases are shared with TRBD2. The germline V gene has CDR1 LGHNA and CDR2 YNFKEQ. V gave up 3 bases and J gave up 8 bases; unmatched junction bases: 16. The CDR3 has 18 residues. CDR3 nucleotide sequence: TGTGCCAGCAGCCACCCTAGGGAGTCTAGCGGGAGTGCGTATGAGCAGTTCTTC. Amino acid sequence: CASSHPRESSGSAYEQFF.

This clonotype was detected only a few times. V is TRBV27 and J is TRBJ2-7; D is perhaps TRBD1 or TRBD2 (7 bases each). The CDR3 is made up of 14 amino acids. The ends were cut back, 5 bases at V and 4 bases at J, with 15 bases in the middle. Germline lookup yields CDR1 MNHEY and CDR2 SMNVEV (reference sequence). Here the CDR3 reads CASSRSGGGYEQYF. The CDR3 DNA reads TGTGCCAGCAGTCGATCAGGGGGAGGGTACGAGCAGTACTTC.

V and J are TRBV20-1 and TRBJ2-3, with no clear D. The CDR3 loop spans 15 amino acids. V lost 3 bases and J 3 bases, leaving 16 bases between the germline ends. CDR1 is DFQATT, CDR2 SNEGSKA, per germline (reference sequence). The DNA of the CDR3 is TGCAGTGCTAGCCGAGCAACCGTCGAGACAGATACGCAGTATTTT. Protein sequence: CSASRATVETDTQYF.

The sample holds a few counts of this clonotype. The chain couples TRBV5-1 to TRBJ2-7; TRBD2 aligns across 7 bases. CDR3 length: 14 amino acids. CDR1 and CDR2 (germline): SGHRS, YFSETQ. V was pared by 0 bases and J by 7 bases, with 7 bases of the junction left unmatched. The CDR3 region has the DNA TGCGCCAGCAGCTTGGTGGTGGGAGGGCCGGAGCAGTACTTC. Its protein product is CASSLVVGGPEQYF.

The sample holds a few counts of this clonotype. This chain connects TRBV5-1 to TRBJ2-4, with D unclear. The CDR3 has 16 residues. The germline V gene encodes CDR1 SGHRS and CDR2 YFSETQ. Trimming took off 0 bases at V and 6 bases at J, with 16 bases between the two ends. CDR3 sequence reads: CASSLADNLAVNIQYF. The CDR3 DNA is TGCGCCAGCAGCTTGGCCGATAACCTCGCGGTAAACATTCAGTACTTC. Full variable domain (outside the CDR3, taken from reference TRBV5-1 and TRBJ2-4): KAGVTQTPRYLIKTRGQQVTLSCSPISGHRSVSWYQQTPGQGLQFLFEYFSETQRNKGNFPGRFSGRQFSNSRSEMNVSTLELGDSALYLCASSLADNLAVNIQYFGAGTRLSVL.

This clonotype turned up a few times. The rearrangement uses TRBV27 and TRBJ1-2, with TRBD1 matching 8 bases. V was clipped by 7 bases and J by 4 bases; unmatched bases: 5. Germline V lookup: CDR1 MNHEY, CDR2 SMNVEV (reference sequence). The CDR3 is 13 amino acids. CDR3 loop: CASTRTGFYGYTF. The CDR3 DNA follows: TGTGCCAGCACGCGGACAGGGTTCTATGGCTACACCTTC.